These 27 T cell receptor beta chains share one sample of origin, sequenced in a study of shared clonotypes between healthy human individuals. The naive CD8 population came from CD45RO-negative cells selected for CCR7, without terminally differentiated effector memory CD45RA+ cells. Sequencing was performed with immunoSEQ multiplex PCR; in TCRdb, only in-frame clones are kept and a portion is missing. The sample records about 750,000 clones, around 93% being singletons. Sequenced input: naive CD8+ T cells sorted from blood. Receptor source: a young man in good health.

The chain uses TRBV2 and TRBJ2-7, with 7 bases that match TRBD1. This CDR3 has 14 residues. The J segment lost 0 bases and the V segment lost 2 bases, leaving 1 base of the junction unmatched. Germline values: CDR1 SNHLY, CDR2 FYNNEI. The DNA of the CDR3 is TGTGCCAGCAGTGAATGGGACAGCTCCTACGAGCAGTACTTC. Translating gives CASSEWDSSYEQYF.

The chain joins TRBV11-2 to TRBJ2-5; a weak D match, TRBD1 (6 bases). CDR1 SGHAT and CDR2 FQNNGV come from the germline V gene. The CDR3 consists of 14 residues. V was pared by 2 bases and J by 0 bases, with 7 bases between. The CDR3 reads CASSLQGYQETQYF. The CDR3 nucleotides are TGTGCCAGCAGCTTACAGGGGTACCAAGAGACCCAGTACTTC.

As for this clone: The sample has other DNA sequences that encode this CDR3 too. The CDR3 loop reads CASSSGQGMNTEAFF. The CDR3 DNA sequence: TGTGCCAGCAGCTCAGGACAGGGCATGAACACTGAAGCTTTCTTT. V gene TRBV7-9 combines with J gene TRBJ1-1; 8 positions agree with TRBD1. V lost 4 bases to trimming and J lost 0 bases; unmatched junction nucleotides: 4. The CDR3 is made up of 15 amino acids. The germline V gene encodes CDR1 SEHNR and CDR2 FQNEAQ (reference sequence). The full variable domain, completed using reference TRBV7-9 and TRBJ1-1, is DTGVSQNPRHKITKRGQNVTFRCDPISEHNRLYWYRQTLGQGPEFLTYFQNEAQLEKSRLLSDRFSAERPKGSFSTLEIQRTEQGDSAMYLCASSSGQGMNTEAFFGQGTRLTVV.

This clone was observed a few times. The rearrangement joins TRBV2 to TRBJ2-7, with D hard to call. Germline V lookup: CDR1 SNHLY, CDR2 FYNNEI. Trimming cost V 6 bases and J 0 bases, with 9 bases left between them. The CDR3 covers 13 residues. Here the CDR3 DNA reads TGTGCCAGCAGCTCGGGTCGCTCCTACGAGCAGTACTTC. Translating it yields CASSSGRSYEQYF.

This clone was detected a few times. The chain couples TRBV28 to TRBJ1-2, with 7 nucleotides matching TRBD1. The germline gives CDR1 MDHEN, CDR2 SYDVKM. V gave up 6 bases and J gave up 0 bases; unmatched junction bases: 7. The CDR3 is 15 amino acids. CDR3 amino acids: CASRYRDRTNYGYTF. The CDR3 coding sequence is TGTGCCAGCAGATACCGGGACAGAACTAACTATGGCTACACCTTC.

The rearrangement links TRBV11-2 to TRBJ2-1, with TRBD2 identical over 12 bases. The CDR3 extends over 15 amino acids. The germline gives CDR1 SGHAT, CDR2 FQNNGV. V trimming: 5 bases; J trimming: 6 bases; junction bases outside the gene matches: 5. CDR3 bases: TGTGCCAGCAGCCCGCCGGGACTAGCGGGCAATGAGCAGTTCTTC. Amino acid sequence: CASSPPGLAGNEQFF.

Only a few counts were recorded for this clone. This sequence joins TRBV29-1 and TRBJ2-1, with 9 bases lining up with TRBD1. Losses at the gene ends were 0 bases for V and 6 bases for J; bases not matched to a gene: 6. This CDR3 comprises 15 residues. Looked up from germline, CDR1 is SQVTM and CDR2 is ANQGSEA. CDR3 DNA sequence: TGCAGCGTTGAAGACTGGACAGGGGAAGGCAATGAGCAGTTCTTC. Translation: CSVEDWTGEGNEQFF.

As concerns this clone: This specimen includes other DNA sequences encoding the same CDR3. The chain has TRBV27 and TRBJ2-7; no clear D gene. CDR1 and CDR2 (germline): MNHEY, SMNVEV (reference sequence). Trimming left V 5 bases short and J 2 bases short, with 13 bases between. This CDR3 region has 14 residues. The CDR3 region is CASSPLRLTYEQYF. DNA for the CDR3: TGTGCCAGCAGTCCTCTGCGACTTACCTACGAGCAGTACTTC.

The chain is built from TRBV4-1 and TRBJ2-1, with 7 nucleotides matching TRBD2. V was pared by 1 base and J by 9 bases, with 15 bases of the junction left unmatched. The CDR3 runs 17 residues. Germline CDR1 and CDR2: MGHRA and YSYEKL. The CDR3 DNA reads as TGCGCCAGCAGCCAAGGTCCGGGACTAAAACCTTTTGGTGAGCAGTTCTTC. It yields the protein CASSQGPGLKPFGEQFF.

This chain links TRBV14 with TRBJ2-1, with 8 bases lining up with TRBD2. The trim removed 4 bases at V and 4 bases at J, leaving 9 bases unmatched. This CDR3 contains 16 residues. The germline V gene has CDR1 SGHDN and CDR2 FVKESK. CDR3 loop: CASSLRGLDLYNEQFF. CDR3 DNA: TGTGCCAGCAGCCTCCGGGGACTAGATTTATACAATGAGCAGTTCTTC.

The chain joins TRBV28 to TRBJ2-1, with D possibly being TRBD2 (6 bases). The CDR3 runs to 12 residues. Trimming took 1 base from V and 15 from J, leaving 13 bases between them. CDR1 and CDR2 (germline): MDHEN, SYDVKM. CDR3 amino acids: CASSLYGREAFF. The CDR3 DNA is TGTGCCAGCAGTTTATACGGCAGGGAGGCGTTCTTC.

V gene TRBV4-3 combines with J gene TRBJ2-6; D call uncertain. Germline lookup yields CDR1 LGHNA and CDR2 YSLEER. Deletions cut 1 base from V and 0 bases from J, with 4 bases between. There are 15 residues in the CDR3. DNA of the CDR3: TGCGCCAGCAGCCAAGCGGCCTCTGGGGCCAACGTCCTGACTTTC. This sequence encodes CASSQAASGANVLTF.

The chain has TRBV11-2 and TRBJ2-5, with D tentatively TRBD1 or TRBD2 (5 bases each). The germline CDR1 and CDR2 sequences are SGHAT and FQNNGV. Trimming removed 3 bases at V and 4 bases at J, with 18 bases between. This CDR3 spans 16 amino acids. CDR3 bases: TGTGCCAGCAGCTTGGGTGGGGGACGGGTCGTAGAGACCCAGTACTTC. Protein product: CASSLGGGRVVETQYF.

The V gene is TRBV15, the J gene TRBJ2-5; D unresolved. CDR1 LNHNV and CDR2 YYDKDF come from the germline V gene (reference sequence). V dropped 0 bases and J dropped 3 bases, with 11 bases sitting between them. This CDR3 region has 15 residues. Written as DNA, the CDR3 is TGTGCCACCAGCAGAGATAGACGACGGGAAGAGACCCAGTACTTC. It is translated as CATSRDRRREETQYF.

This clone was found once. The chain uses TRBV30 and TRBJ2-7, with 8 bases aligning to TRBD2. Unmatched junction bases numbered 8, after V lost 0 bases and J lost 4 bases. Looked up from germline, CDR1 is GTSNPN and CDR2 is SVGIG (reference sequence). The CDR3 runs 15 residues. This CDR3 is CAWSVFGLAGYEQYF. CDR3 nucleotide sequence: TGTGCCTGGAGTGTATTTGGGCTAGCGGGTTACGAGCAGTACTTC.

With regard to this clone: It may be a read error: a sequence one base away is much more abundant. V usage is TRBV9 and J usage is TRBJ2-7; possibly TRBD1 for D (6 bases). The CDR3 runs 12 residues. Looked up from germline, CDR1 is SGDLS and CDR2 is YYNGEE. The ends were cut back, 4 bases at V and 3 bases at J, with 8 bases in the middle. The CDR3 DNA reads as TGTGCCAGCAGCCCGGACAGCTACGAGCAGTACTTC. This encodes CASSPDSYEQYF.

CDR3 loop: CASSQDRGRGGEKLFF. In DNA form, the CDR3 reads TGCGCCAGCAGCCAAGACCGTGGCAGGGGAGGTGAAAAACTGTTTTTT. The chain links TRBV4-1 to TRBJ1-4; tentatively, D is TRBD1 (6 bases). Per the germline V gene, CDR1 is MGHRA and CDR2 is YSYEKL. The CDR3 loop spans 16 amino acids. V was pared by 0 bases and J by 7 bases, with 15 bases between.

V and J are TRBV27 and TRBJ1-1, with 7 bases identical to TRBD1. The CDR3 has 16 amino acids. Germline assignment: CDR1 MNHEY and CDR2 SMNVEV (reference sequence). V was clipped by 6 bases and J by 0 bases; unmatched bases: 10. CDR3 DNA: TGTGCCAGCAGCAATCGGGACAGACCCATGAACACTGAAGCTTTCTTT. Its protein is CASSNRDRPMNTEAFF.

The chain links TRBV30 to TRBJ2-5; D remains unclear. The length of the CDR3 is 12 residues. Per the germline V gene, CDR1 is GTSNPN and CDR2 is SVGIG (reference sequence). Trimming cost V 2 bases and J 5 bases, with 9 bases left between them. CDR3 loop: CAWSPPRETQYF. Here the CDR3 DNA reads TGTGCCTGGAGTCCCCCTCGGGAGACCCAGTACTTC.

Only one count was recorded for this clone. The rearrangement links TRBV6-5 to TRBJ2-1, with D hard to call. The CDR3 spans 12 residues. Germline CDR1 and CDR2: MNHEY and SVGAGI. With 6 bases removed from V and 6 bases from J, the gap between germline ends came to 9 bases. The CDR3 bases are TGTGCCAGCAGCCCCGGTCTCAATGAGCAGTTCTTC. Translated, it gives CASSPGLNEQFF.

The chain links TRBV10-1 to TRBJ2-1; the D is unclear. Germline loops: CDR1 WNHNN, CDR2 SYGVQD (reference sequence). CDR3 length equals 12 residues. Trimming cost V 3 bases and J 10 bases, with 10 bases left between them. The CDR3 nucleotides read TGCGCCAGCAGTGAATCAGCACCCGAGCAGTTCTTC. Residues: CASSESAPEQFF.

This clone came up a few times. The CDR3 coding sequence is TGTGCCAGCAGTTACTCGGGAGGGAGCGGCGGGGAGCTGTTTTTT. Its protein is CASSYSGGSGGELFF. The chain combines TRBV6-5 with TRBJ2-2, with TRBD2 matching over 7 bases. The trim removed 0 bases at V and 7 bases at J, leaving 5 bases unmatched. CDR1 is MNHEY and CDR2 is SVGAGI in the germline V gene. The CDR3 consists of 15 residues.

The rearrangement uses TRBV28 and TRBJ1-2; maybe TRBD1 (5 bases). The CDR3 extends over 15 amino acids. Germline assignment: CDR1 MDHEN and CDR2 SYDVKM. The germline V and J ends were trimmed by 5 bases and 7 bases, with 20 bases remaining between them. CDR3 DNA sequence: TGTGCCAGCAGTCTAACATTCCAGGGAGCTCTTGGCTACACCTTC. This gives the protein CASSLTFQGALGYTF.

The chain's CDR3 is CASSSLPQETQYF. The CDR3 region has the DNA TGTGCCAGCAGCTCCCTGCCACAAGAGACCCAGTACTTC. The chain is built from TRBV7-8 and TRBJ2-5; no reliable D call. Trimming left V 4 bases short and J 2 bases short, with 8 bases between. The germline gives CDR1 SGHVS, CDR2 FQNEAQ. This CDR3 contains 13 residues.

V usage is TRBV28 and J usage is TRBJ1-1; no clear D gene. This CDR3 has 13 amino acids. V lost 8 bases and J 6 bases, leaving 16 bases between the germline ends. Germline V gene lookup returns CDR1 MDHEN and CDR2 SYDVKM. CDR3 DNA: TGTGCCAGCGGCCTGGGAGTGTCTGCTGAAGCTTTCTTT. Its protein is CASGLGVSAEAFF.

This chain connects TRBV5-8 to TRBJ1-2; D gene unclear. CDR3 length equals 15 residues. The V end lost 5 bases, the J end lost 4 bases, and 18 bases lay between the germline ends. Germline CDR1 reads SGHTS; CDR2 reads YDEGEE. CDR3: CASRVIFPPGYGYTF. In nucleotides, the CDR3 is TGTGCCAGCAGGGTGATCTTTCCTCCGGGCTATGGCTACACCTTC.

V gene TRBV4-3 combines with J gene TRBJ2-2; 12 bases match TRBD2. With V trimmed by 1 base and J by 3 bases, 12 bases remained unmatched. The CDR3 spans 20 residues. Germline V gene data show CDR1 as LGHNA and CDR2 as YSLEER. Written as DNA, the CDR3 is TGCGCCAGCAGCCAAGCCCGACTAGCGGGAGAACTAGGGCACACCGGGGAGCTGTTTTTT. It yields the protein CASSQARLAGELGHTGELFF.